Below are 14 T cell receptor beta chains sequenced from a single sample in a study of cytomegalovirus exposure and HLA in healthy donors. 13 Jbeta primers and 60 Vbeta primers were used for the PCR. Data came from immunoSEQ multiplex PCR; TCRdb stores just in-frame clones and leaves some out. The sample yields under 130,000 clones, roughly 70% seen once. The sequencing sample was made of PBMCs. Every receptor here comes from a woman aged 50 to 60 in good health and CMV-seronegative.

The chain couples TRBV11-2 to TRBJ2-1; 14 nucleotides line up with TRBD2. Germline values: CDR1 SGHAT, CDR2 FQNNGV. The CDR3 is made up of 19 amino acids. V gave up 0 bases and J gave up 5 bases; unmatched junction bases: 9. The CDR3, as DNA: TGTGCCAGCAGCTTAGAATGGGGGACTAGCGGGAGTAGTCACAATGAGCAGTTCTTC. The encoded protein is CASSLEWGTSGSSHNEQFF.

In this sample, this clone turned up once. CDR3 protein: CSVAGTSVGSYEQYF. DNA of the CDR3: TGCAGCGTGGCCGGGACTAGCGTGGGCAGCTACGAGCAGTACTTC. V and J are TRBV29-1 and TRBJ2-7; 10 bases align to TRBD2. The CDR3 has 15 residues. V was clipped by 6 bases and J by 3 bases; unmatched bases: 11. Germline CDR1 reads SQVTM; CDR2 reads ANQGSEA.

The chain uses TRBV4-3 and TRBJ2-3; D unresolved. The CDR3 spans 18 residues. The V gene's germline CDR1 is LGHNA and CDR2 YSLEER. V was pared by 0 bases and J by 1 base, with 17 bases between. CDR3 DNA: TGCGCCAGCAGCCAAGATCTTGCGTTCCCTACCGGCACAGATACGCAGTATTTT. This gives the protein CASSQDLAFPTGTDTQYF.

The gene calls are TRBV7-6 and TRBJ1-1, with TRBD1 matching over 7 bases. Germline CDR1 and CDR2: SGHVS and FNYEAQ. V dropped 4 bases and J dropped 1; count of bases not matched to a gene: 21. The length of the CDR3 is 20 residues. The CDR3 is CASSSAGQVGSTVPNTEAFF. In nucleotides, the CDR3 is TGTGCCAGCAGCTCCGCCGGACAGGTAGGAAGCACGGTCCCGAACACTGAAGCTTTCTTT.

The chain carries TRBV5-4 and TRBJ1-6; 10 bases are a match to TRBD1. This CDR3 is 15 amino acids long. With V trimmed by 0 bases and J by 7 bases, 1 base remained unmatched. Per the germline V gene, CDR1 is SGHNT and CDR2 is YYREEE (reference sequence). This CDR3 reads CASSLEGQGNSPLHF. CDR3 nucleotides: TGTGCCAGCAGCTTGGAGGGACAGGGGAATTCACCCCTCCACTTT.

This clone was detected only a few times. The chain is built from TRBV6-4 and TRBJ1-2, with D perhaps matching TRBD1 (5 bases). Trimming shortened V by 2 bases and J by 7 bases, and 14 bases separated the two germline ends. CDR3 length: 14 residues. The germline CDR1 and CDR2 sequences are MRHNA and SNTAGT. CDR3 region: CASSDQAGIGGYTF. CDR3 sequence (DNA): TGTGCCAGCAGTGACCAGGCAGGGATCGGTGGCTACACCTTC.

This clone was counted a few times. The V call is TRBV7-2, the J call TRBJ2-1; 13 bases agree with TRBD2. CDR1 and CDR2 (germline): SGHTA, FQGNSA. Trimming took 5 bases from V and 9 from J; bases not matched to a gene: 10. This CDR3 region has 16 residues. The CDR3 here is CASSPRGLAGFSEQFF. In DNA form, the CDR3 reads TGTGCCAGCAGCCCTAGGGGACTAGCGGGGTTTTCTGAGCAGTTCTTC. The entire variable domain, with the rest obtained from reference TRBV7-2 and TRBJ2-1, is as follows: GAGVSQSPSNKVTEKGKDVELRCDPISGHTALYWYRQSLGQGLEFLIYFQGNSAPDKSGLPSDRFSAERTGGSVSTLTIQRTQQEDSAVYLCASSPRGLAGFSEQFFGPGTRLTVL.

The chain uses TRBV29-1 and TRBJ2-3; 10 bases line up with TRBD2. The V segment lost 7 bases and the J segment 3 bases; nucleotides outside the gene matches: 10. This CDR3 is built from 15 residues. From germline, CDR1 is SQVTM and CDR2 ANQGSEA. As DNA, the CDR3 is TGCAGCGCTAAGGGAGCGGGAGGGCTGACAGATACGCAGTATTTT. Amino acids: CSAKGAGGLTDTQYF.

The chain has TRBV7-9 and TRBJ2-5; 8 bases are shared with TRBD1. V trimming: 1 base; J trimming: 2 bases; junction bases outside the gene matches: 3. The CDR3 sequence is 15 residues long. The germline CDR1 and CDR2 sequences are SEHNR and FQNEAQ (reference sequence). DNA of the CDR3: TGTGCCAGCAGCTTAGTACAGGGGGTGCAAGAGACCCAGTACTTC. This encodes CASSLVQGVQETQYF.

The chain combines TRBV2 with TRBJ2-7, with 14 bases identical to TRBD2. This CDR3 has 14 residues. Germline V gene sequence: CDR1 SNHLY, CDR2 FYNNEI. J lost 5 bases, V lost 6 bases, and 3 bases had no gene match. Here the CDR3 DNA reads TGTGCCAGCAGGGGACTAGCGGGAGTTCACGAGCAGTACTTC. Protein: CASRGLAGVHEQYF.

This chain connects TRBV25-1 to TRBJ2-5; 12 bases agree with TRBD2. The DNA end is more similar to TRBJ2-7, so the J call may be wrong. CDR1 is MGHDK and CDR2 is SYGVNS in the germline V gene. The CDR3 contains 13 residues. The CDR3 here is CASTSGRGYEQYF. CDR3 bases: TGTGCCAGCACTAGCGGGAGGGGATACGAGCAGTACTTC.

This clone was observed once. This chain uses TRBV2 with TRBJ2-7; TRBD1 agrees at 7 bases. The CDR3 extends over 15 amino acids. Trimming cost V 7 bases and J 0 bases; bases outside gene matches: 9. CDR1 and CDR2 (germline): SNHLY, FYNNEI. CDR3 loop: CASKRDSRNSYEQYF. The DNA of the CDR3 is TGTGCCAGCAAGAGGGACAGTCGAAACTCCTACGAGCAGTACTTC.

This clone turned up a few times. The J gene is TRBJ2-3, the V gene TRBV11-2, with TRBD2 matching over 10 bases. Per germline, CDR1 SGHAT and CDR2 FQNNGV. This CDR3 is built from 17 residues. V lost 5 bases, J lost 6 bases, and 14 bases stayed unmatched. This CDR3 reads CASSRKATGLAYDTQYF. The CDR3, as DNA: TGTGCCAGCAGCCGAAAAGCAACGGGACTAGCGTACGATACGCAGTATTTT.

The V and J genes are TRBV5-1 and TRBJ2-1, with TRBD1 matching over 8 bases. CDR1 and CDR2 (germline): SGHRS, YFSETQ. V shed 3 bases, J shed 7 bases, and the junction held 9 bases outside the gene matches. CDR3 size: 15 residues. The chain's CDR3 is CASSSARGPGNEQFF. In DNA form, the CDR3 reads TGCGCCAGCAGCTCCGCCAGGGGGCCGGGAAATGAGCAGTTCTTC. The whole variable domain, remainder taken from reference TRBV5-1 and TRBJ2-1, is KAGVTQTPRYLIKTRGQQVTLSCSPISGHRSVSWYQQTPGQGLQFLFEYFSETQRNKGNFPGRFSGRQFSNSRSEMNVSTLELGDSALYLCASSSARGPGNEQFFGPGTRLTVL.